The present T cell receptor (beta chain) was sequenced within a study of T cell responses to AZD1222 COVID-19 vaccine listed by TCRdb under 2021. Regarding the complete study: A total of approximately 250 trial participants underwent TCR sequencing, of whom around 210 had received two doses of AZD1222 and roughly 26 had received two doses of the MenACWY control vaccine. Enrollment into the trials was organized by age into subgroups of 18-55, 56-69 and 70-plus years, and those subgroups contained about 160, 30 and 59 TCR-sequenced participants, respectively. On the study overall, not on this receptor specifically: In the small 56-69-year group, the increase in depth fell short of significance, most likely because of low power. No day 14 peak-response samples were available, so repertoires were characterized only after the peak T cell response. Reportedly, almost half of the unique spike-specific TCRs recognized epitopes lying outside the regions that are mutated in the B.1.351 and B.1.1.7 variants. After two AZD1222 doses, both the breadth and the depth of spike-specific TCRs were significantly higher than at day 0 and than in MenACWY recipients. CD4 TCRs associated with the vaccine covered the entire spike protein, and the dominant responses were in regions 160-218 and 743-854. Conclusions about previously exposed vaccinees are limited because only five to seven AZD1222 recipients were SARS-CoV-2 seropositive at baseline. Participants were mostly white British and included more females than males, and it was suggested by the authors that clonal diversity may have been underestimated.

Turning to this clone: Its antigen remains undetermined. No quality values exist for individual bases; no much larger clone is one base distant.

The CDR3 goes from the cysteine to the phenylalanine over 16 residues. CDR3 DNA only is kept here, 48 bases in frame from base 1. V loses 4 bases, J loses 6 bases, and the germline ends lie 16 bases apart. CDR1 is given as SNHLY and CDR2 as FYNNEI, both from the germline V gene. Per the publication, the time point label means: about 28 days (+/-7) after the second vaccine dose. The meaning of the sample's treatment or condition label: meningococcal conjugate vaccine given as trial control. Samples from vaccinated people were obtained from the UK trials COV001 and COV002, which included a single-blind randomized controlled phase 2/3 trial of AZD1222 (ChAdOx1 nCoV-19) in healthy adults. For TCRbeta chain sequencing, PBMC samples from trial participants were taken at day 0 and at day 28 after the second dose. The CDR3 regions of human TCRbeta chains were analyzed by immunosequencing. As for the authors' bioinformatics: Repertoire TCRs were matched against a reference library of SARS-CoV-2-specific TCRs generated with the MIRA antigen-specificity platform. Breadth was defined as the fraction of unique TCRs that were SARS-CoV-2-associated. Depth was defined as the fraction of total T cells that were SARS-CoV-2-associated. Using the MIRA data, every spike-specific TCR was mapped to the spike region that the TCR reacted to and assigned to either a CD4 or a CD8 class. Log10-transformed breadth and depth values were compared by one-way ANOVA with Sidak's multiple comparisons tests. In TCRdb, the immuneACCESS table is reduced to in-frame sequences with V and J assigned. These tables do not hold every clone; where another copy was compared, an unresolved V gene accounts for under half, and the others remain unexplained. The V and J calls and clone size were taken over from that table, and D and trimming were inferred from the DNA. This sample is represented by about 66,000 clones; about 89% of them were singletons. The ten most abundant clones make up 6.3% of the sample.

Here the chain combines TRBV2 and TRBJ1-6, with no reliable assignment of the D segment. This clonotype originated in an adult who received the MenACWY meningococcal vaccine as a control. The sequences come from peripheral blood, collected 28 days after the second dose of the MenACWY control vaccine. CDR3 reads: CASSVLNAGPNSPLHF. At the DNA level, the sequence is TGTGCCAGCAGTGTCCTTAATGCAGGTCCTAATTCACCCCTCCACTTT. Outside the CDR3, residues come from the reference TRBV2 and TRBJ1-6 proteins, so the full variable domain is: EPEVTQTPSHQVTQMGQEVILRCVPISNHLYFYWYRQILGQKVEFLVSFYNNEISEKSEIFDDQFSVERPDGSNFTLKIRSTKLEDSAMYFCASSVLNAGPNSPLHFGNGTRLTVT.